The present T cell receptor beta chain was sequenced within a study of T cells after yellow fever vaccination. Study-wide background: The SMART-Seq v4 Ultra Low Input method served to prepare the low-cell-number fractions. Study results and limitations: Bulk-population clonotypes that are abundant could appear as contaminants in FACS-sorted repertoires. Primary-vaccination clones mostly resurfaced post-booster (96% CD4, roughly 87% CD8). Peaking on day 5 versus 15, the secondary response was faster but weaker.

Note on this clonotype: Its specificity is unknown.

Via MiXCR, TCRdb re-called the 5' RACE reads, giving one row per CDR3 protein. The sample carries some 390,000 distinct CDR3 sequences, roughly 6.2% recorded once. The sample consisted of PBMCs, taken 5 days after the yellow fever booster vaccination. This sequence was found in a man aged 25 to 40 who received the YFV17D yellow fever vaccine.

The CDR3 sequence is CASSSASGRGDTQYF. The CDR3 DNA is TGTGCCAGCAGTTCGGCTAGCGGGAGAGGGGATACGCAGTATTTT. The chain couples TRBV12-3 or TRBV12-4 to TRBJ2-3, with 10 bases lining up with TRBD2. The V and J ends lost 4 bases and 6 bases, in that order; junction bases with no gene match: 7. The CDR3 covers 15 residues.